This TCR beta chain was identified in a study of cytomegalovirus exposure and HLA in healthy donors. A multiplex PCR was run with 60 Vbeta primers and 13 Jbeta primers. This table comes from immunoSEQ multiplex PCR, and its TCRdb copy is limited to in-frame clones, with some not included. The repertoire holds 95,000 to 150,000 clones, with around 80% as singletons. The V gene lost 1 base and the J gene lost 2 bases, with 20 bases spanning the gap. Germline values: CDR1 MGHDK, CDR2 SYGVNS. The CDR3 is 18 amino acids. The chain links TRBV25-1 to TRBJ1-2, with a tentative D call TRBD1 (5 bases). The source is a female donor in good health and CMV-seronegative. Sequencing was carried out using PBMCs. The CDR3 loop reads CASSEFSGSGGSNYGYTF. The CDR3 DNA reads as TGTGCCAGCAGTGAATTCTCCGGCTCCGGGGGATCGAACTATGGCTACACCTTC.